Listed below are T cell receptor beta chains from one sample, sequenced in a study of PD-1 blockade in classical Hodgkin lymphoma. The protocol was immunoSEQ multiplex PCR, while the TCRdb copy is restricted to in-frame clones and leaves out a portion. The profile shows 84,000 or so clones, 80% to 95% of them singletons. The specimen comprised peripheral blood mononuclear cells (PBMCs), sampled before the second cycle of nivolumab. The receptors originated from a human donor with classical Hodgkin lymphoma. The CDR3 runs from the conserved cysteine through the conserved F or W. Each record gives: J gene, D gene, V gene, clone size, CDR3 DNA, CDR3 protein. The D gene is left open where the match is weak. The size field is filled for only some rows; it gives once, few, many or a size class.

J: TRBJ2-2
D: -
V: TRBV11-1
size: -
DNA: TGTGCCAGCAGCTTAGGGGCCGGGGAGCTGTTTTTT
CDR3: CASSLGAGELFF

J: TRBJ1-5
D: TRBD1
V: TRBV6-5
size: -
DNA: TGTGCCAGCGGTTGGGACAGGGCCTCTCAGCCCCAGCATTTT
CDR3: CASGWDRASQPQHF

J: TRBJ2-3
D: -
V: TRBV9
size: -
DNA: TGTGCCAGCAGCGAAGGGGGCACAGATACGCAGTATTTT
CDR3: CASSEGGTDTQYF

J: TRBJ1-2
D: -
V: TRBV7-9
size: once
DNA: TGTGCCAGCAGCCCGCCCCGGGGGCGGGTAGTGGGGGGCTACACCTTC
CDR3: CASSPPRGRVVGGYTF

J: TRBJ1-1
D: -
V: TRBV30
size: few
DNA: TGTGCTCTGAACACTGAAGCTTTCTTT
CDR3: CALNTEAFF

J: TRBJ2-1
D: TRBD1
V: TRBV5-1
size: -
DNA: TGCGCCAGCAGCTCCCCGGACAGGGGTTACAATGAGCAGTTCTTC
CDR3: CASSSPDRGYNEQFF

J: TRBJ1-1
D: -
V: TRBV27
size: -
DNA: TGTGCCAGCAGTTTCTGGTTGAACACTGAAGCTTTCTTT
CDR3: CASSFWLNTEAFF

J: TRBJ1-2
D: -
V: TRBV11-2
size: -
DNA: TGTGCCAGCAGCTTAGATTCGGGAACCTATGGCTACACCTTC
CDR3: CASSLDSGTYGYTF

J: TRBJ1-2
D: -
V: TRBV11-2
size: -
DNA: TGTGCCAGCAGCTTAGACAACAGTGCGGATCCGCTCTATGGCTACACCTTC
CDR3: CASSLDNSADPLYGYTF

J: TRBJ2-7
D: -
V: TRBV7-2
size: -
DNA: TGTGCCAGCAGTCCCGGGTGGTACGAGCAGTACTTC
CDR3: CASSPGWYEQYF

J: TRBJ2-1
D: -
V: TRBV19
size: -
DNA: TGTGCCAGTAGTACCCGGGGCAGGGGTTTGGTGAATGAGCAGTTCTTC
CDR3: CASSTRGRGLVNEQFF

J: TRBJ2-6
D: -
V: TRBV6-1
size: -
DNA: TGTGCCAGCCAGGTGGGGACTGGGGCCAACGTCCTGACTTTC
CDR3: CASQVGTGANVLTF

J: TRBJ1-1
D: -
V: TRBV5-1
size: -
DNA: TGCGCCAGCAGCTTGGCCGGCGGGGACGCTGAAGCTTTCTTT
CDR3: CASSLAGGDAEAFF

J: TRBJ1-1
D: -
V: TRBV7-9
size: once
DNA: TGTGCCAGCAGCTATCGACAACAGAACACTGAAGCTTCCTTT
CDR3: CASSYRQQNTEASF

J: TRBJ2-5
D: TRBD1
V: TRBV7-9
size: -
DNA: TGTGCCAGCAGCAATACGAAACAGGGGCGGTACCAAGAGACCCAGTACTTC
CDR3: CASSNTKQGRYQETQYF

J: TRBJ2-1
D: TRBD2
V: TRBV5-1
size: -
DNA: TGCGCCAGCAGCTCTCAGACTAGCGGGAGTCTAAATGAGCAGTTCTTC
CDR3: CASSSQTSGSLNEQFF

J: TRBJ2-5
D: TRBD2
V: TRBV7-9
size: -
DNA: TGTGCCAGCAGCTTAGCGTTCGGACTAGCCGAAGAGACCCAGTACTTC
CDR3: CASSLAFGLAEETQYF

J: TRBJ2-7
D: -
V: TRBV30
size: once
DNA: TGTGCCTGGAGTTTAGGGCGGACGGAGGGATACGAGCAGTACTTC
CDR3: CAWSLGRTEGYEQYF

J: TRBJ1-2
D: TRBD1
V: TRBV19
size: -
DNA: TGTGCCAGTAGTTGGACAGGGCCTAACTATGGCTACACCTTC
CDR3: CASSWTGPNYGYTF

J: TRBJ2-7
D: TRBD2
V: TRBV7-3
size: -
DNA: TGTGCCAGCAGCCCGAGACTAGCGGGGGCCAGCGAGCAGTACTTC
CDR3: CASSPRLAGASEQYF

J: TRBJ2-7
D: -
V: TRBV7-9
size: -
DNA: TGTGCCAGCAGCCCCGATCGCGTGCAGTACTTC
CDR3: CASSPDRVQYF

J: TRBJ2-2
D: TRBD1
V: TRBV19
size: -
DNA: TGTGCCAGTAGTATAGGAGTGAGCAGGGGACAGGGGACGAACACCGGGGAGCTGTTTTTT
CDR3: CASSIGVSRGQGTNTGELFF

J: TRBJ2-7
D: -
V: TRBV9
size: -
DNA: TGTGCCAGCAGCTCCGAGACAGGTCGTCTTGGCGAGCAGTACTTC
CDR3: CASSSETGRLGEQYF

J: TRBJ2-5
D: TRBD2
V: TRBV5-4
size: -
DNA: TGTGCCAGCAGCTTCCTAGCGGGTATTGCGGAGACCCAGTACTTC
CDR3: CASSFLAGIAETQYF

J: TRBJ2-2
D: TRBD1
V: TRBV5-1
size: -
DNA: TGCGCCAGCAGCCCGTACGGGACAGGGGGTGTGAACACCGGGGAGCTGTTTTTT
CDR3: CASSPYGTGGVNTGELFF

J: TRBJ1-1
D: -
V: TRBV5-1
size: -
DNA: TGCGCCAGCAGCGGGCTAGTGAACACTGAAGCTTTCTTT
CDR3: CASSGLVNTEAFF

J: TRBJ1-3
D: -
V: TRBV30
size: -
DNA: TGTGCCTGGAGCAGAACCCCTGGAAACACCATATATTTT
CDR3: CAWSRTPGNTIYF

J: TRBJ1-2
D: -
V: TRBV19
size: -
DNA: TGTGCCAGTAGTATAAAGGGGATGGTATTAGGTGGCTACACCTTC
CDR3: CASSIKGMVLGGYTF

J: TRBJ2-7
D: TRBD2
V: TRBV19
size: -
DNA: TGTGCCAGTAGTTCGTCCCCATGGCGGGAGGGTCTACTCGAGCAGTACTTC
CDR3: CASSSSPWREGLLEQYF